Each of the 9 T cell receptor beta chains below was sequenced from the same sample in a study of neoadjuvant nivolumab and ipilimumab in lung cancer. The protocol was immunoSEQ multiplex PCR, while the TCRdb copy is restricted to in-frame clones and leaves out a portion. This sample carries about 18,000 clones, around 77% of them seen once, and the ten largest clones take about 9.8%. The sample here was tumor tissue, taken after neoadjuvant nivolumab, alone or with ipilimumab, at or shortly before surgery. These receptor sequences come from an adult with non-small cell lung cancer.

CDR3 nucleotide sequence: TGCAGCGTGGGGACGGCAGCTTATGGCTACACCTTC. Protein sequence: CSVGTAAYGYTF. The rearrangement links TRBV29-1 to TRBJ1-2, with a tentative D call TRBD1 (5 bases). CDR1 is SQVTM and CDR2 is ANQGSEA in the germline V gene. V lost 6 bases, J lost 5 bases, and 13 bases lay in between. The CDR3 spans 12 residues.

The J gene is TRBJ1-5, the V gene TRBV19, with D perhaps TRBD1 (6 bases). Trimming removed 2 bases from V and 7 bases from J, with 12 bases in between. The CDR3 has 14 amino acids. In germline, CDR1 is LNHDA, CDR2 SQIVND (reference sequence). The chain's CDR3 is CASSIWGAGQPQHF. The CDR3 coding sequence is TGTGCCAGTAGTATATGGGGGGCAGGACAGCCCCAGCATTTT.

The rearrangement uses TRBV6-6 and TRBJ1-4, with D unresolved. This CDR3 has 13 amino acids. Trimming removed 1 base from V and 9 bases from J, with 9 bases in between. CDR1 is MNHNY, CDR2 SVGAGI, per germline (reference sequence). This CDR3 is CASSYYESKKLFF. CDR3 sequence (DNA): TGTGCCAGCAGTTACTACGAATCTAAAAAACTGTTTTTT.

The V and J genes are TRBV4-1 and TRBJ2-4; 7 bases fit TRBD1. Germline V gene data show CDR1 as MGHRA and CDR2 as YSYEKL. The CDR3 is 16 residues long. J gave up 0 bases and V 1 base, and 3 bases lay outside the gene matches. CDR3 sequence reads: CASSQGQGVAKNIQYF. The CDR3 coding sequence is TGCGCCAGCAGCCAAGGACAGGGCGTAGCCAAAAACATTCAGTACTTC.

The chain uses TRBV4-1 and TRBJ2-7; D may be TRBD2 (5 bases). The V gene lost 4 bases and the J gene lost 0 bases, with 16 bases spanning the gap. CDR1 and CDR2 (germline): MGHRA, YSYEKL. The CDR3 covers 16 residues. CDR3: CASSLSLGVSSYEQYF. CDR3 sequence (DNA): TGCGCCAGCAGCCTAAGTTTGGGAGTGAGCTCCTACGAGCAGTACTTC.

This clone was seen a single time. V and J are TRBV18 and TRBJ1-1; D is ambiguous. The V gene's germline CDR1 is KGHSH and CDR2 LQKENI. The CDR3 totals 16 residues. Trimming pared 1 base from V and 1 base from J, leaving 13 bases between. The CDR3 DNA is TGTGCCAGCTCACCACGGCATAACTTAAGGAACACTGAAGCTTTCTTT. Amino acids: CASSPRHNLRNTEAFF.

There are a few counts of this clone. CDR3 in amino acids: CASSLRVSGATGELFF. In DNA, the CDR3 is TGTGCCAGCAGCTTAAGGGTTAGCGGGGCCACCGGGGAGCTGTTTTTT. This chain joins TRBV7-2 and TRBJ2-2; 8 nucleotides line up with TRBD2. Germline CDR1 reads SGHTA; CDR2 reads FQGNSA. The V and J ends lost 2 bases and 4 bases, in that order; junction bases with no gene match: 6. The CDR3 is 16 amino acids.

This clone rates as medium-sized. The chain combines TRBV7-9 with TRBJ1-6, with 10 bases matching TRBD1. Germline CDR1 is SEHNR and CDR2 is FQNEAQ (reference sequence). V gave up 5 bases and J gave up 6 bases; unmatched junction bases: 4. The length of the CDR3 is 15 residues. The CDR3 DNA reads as TGTGCCAGCAGCAATGGACAGGGGGGTAATTCACCCCTCCACTTT. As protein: CASSNGQGGNSPLHF.

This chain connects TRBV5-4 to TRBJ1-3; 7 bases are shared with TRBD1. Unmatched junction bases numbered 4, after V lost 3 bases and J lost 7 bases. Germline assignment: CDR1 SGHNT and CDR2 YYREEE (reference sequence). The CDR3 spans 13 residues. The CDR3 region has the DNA TGTGCCAGCAGCTCCGACAGGGTCAACACCATATATTTT. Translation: CASSSDRVNTIYF.